This T cell receptor (beta chain) was captured by sequencing in a study of T cell changes during pregnancy in multiple sclerosis. Sequencing was performed with immunoSEQ multiplex PCR; in TCRdb, only in-frame clones are kept and a portion is missing. This sample carries tens of thousands of clones, around nine tenths of them seen once, and the ten largest clones take about 2.5%. Germline values: CDR1 LNHNV, CDR2 YYDKDF (reference sequence). V was shortened by 3 bases and J by 0 bases, with 10 bases between the two germline ends. The CDR3 has 15 amino acids. V and J are TRBV15 and TRBJ2-3; the D is unclear. The material sequenced was peripheral blood, taken in the third trimester of pregnancy. This TCR was sampled from a female donor in good health, enrolled as a control in a pregnancy study. Written as DNA, the CDR3 is TGTGCCACCAGCAGGTCATCCTATAGCACAGATACGCAGTATTTT. It specifies CATSRSSYSTDTQYF. The full variable domain, with the rest looked up from reference TRBV15 and TRBJ2-3, is DAMVIQNPRYQVTQFGKPVTLSCSQTLNHNVMYWYQQKSSQAPKLLFHYYDKDFNNEADTPDNFQSRRPNTSFCFLDIRSPGLGDTAMYLCATSRSSYSTDTQYFGPGTRLTVL.